This T cell receptor (beta chain) is from a study of T cells after yellow fever vaccination. The table lists this clonotype with many counts. The antigen is undetermined. By 5'RACE template switching, TCR cDNA was produced, with a universal primer site and UMIs added in the process. MiXCR, applied by TCRdb to the 5' RACE reads, yields one record per CDR3 protein. The sample records a few hundred thousand distinct CDR3 sequences, under 9% being singletons. Study-level results: Abundant bulk-derived clonotypes could contaminate FACS-sorted repertoires. It was the secondary response that reached its peak faster, day 5 versus 15, but it was weaker.

The CDR3 has 16 residues. The germline V gene encodes CDR1 MGHRA and CDR2 YSYEKL. V lost 1 base to trimming and J lost 5 bases, with 17 bases between them. The TCR comes from a young man who received the YFV17D yellow fever vaccine. The sample consisted of CD4+ T cells sorted from PBMCs, taken 5 days after the yellow fever booster vaccination. This chain connects TRBV4-1 to TRBJ2-5, with D possibly matching TRBD1 (5 bases). CDR3 sequence (DNA): TGCGCCAGCAGCCAAGGCTCCAGGGCGTTTAGTGAGACCCAGTACTTC. Its protein is CASSQGSRAFSETQYF.